One TCR beta chain is described in this entry. The antigen is unknown. This specimen comes from a study of CD4 T cells in relation to SARS-CoV-2 and coronaviruses. On the study more broadly: ViraFEST: approximately eleven-day antigen culture of PBMCs, then TCR beta CDR3 sequencing. Study findings and constraints: SARS-CoV-2-driven expansion was significantly weaker in crossreactive than monoreactive clones. Pre-pandemic and post-infection samples never came from the same donor.

The table came from immunoSEQ multiplex PCR; TCRdb's copy has only in-frame clones and leaves some out. The sample includes 43,000 or so clones, approximately 80% of them seen just once. This CDR3 contains 13 residues. Trimming removed 4 bases from V and 3 bases from J; junction bases left unmatched: 4. Germline lookup yields CDR1 SGDLS and CDR2 YYNGEE. The source material was naive CD4+ T cells from PBMCs, cultured in vitro. As to subset: naive CD4+ T cells isolated by negative enrichment. The origin of this receptor is an adult with COVID-19. The chain joins TRBV9 to TRBJ2-7; 7 bases map to TRBD1. The CDR3 DNA reads TGTGCCAGCAGCATACGACAGGGCTACGAGCAGTACTTC. Translated: CASSIRQGYEQYF. The entire variable domain, with the rest obtained from reference TRBV9 and TRBJ2-7, is as follows: DSGVTQTPKHLITATGQRVTLRCSPRSGDLSVYWYQQSLDQGLQFLIQYYNGEERAKGNILERFSAQQFPDLHSELNLSSLELGDSALYFCASSIRQGYEQYFGPGTRLTVT.